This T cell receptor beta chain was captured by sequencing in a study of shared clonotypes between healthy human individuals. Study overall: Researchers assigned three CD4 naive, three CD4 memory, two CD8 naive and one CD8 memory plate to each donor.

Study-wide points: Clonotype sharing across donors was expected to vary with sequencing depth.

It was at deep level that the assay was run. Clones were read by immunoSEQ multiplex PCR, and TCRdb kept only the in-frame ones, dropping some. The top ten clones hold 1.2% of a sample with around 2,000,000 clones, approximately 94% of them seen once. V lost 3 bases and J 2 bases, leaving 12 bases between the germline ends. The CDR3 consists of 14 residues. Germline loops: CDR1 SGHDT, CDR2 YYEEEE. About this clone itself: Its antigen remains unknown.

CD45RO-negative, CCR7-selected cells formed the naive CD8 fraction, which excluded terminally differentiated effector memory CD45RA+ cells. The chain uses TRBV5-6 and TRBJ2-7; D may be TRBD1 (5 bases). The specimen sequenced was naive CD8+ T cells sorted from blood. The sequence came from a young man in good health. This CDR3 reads CASSSGQNAYEQYF. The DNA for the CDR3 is TGTGCCAGCAGCTCCGGACAAAACGCCTACGAGCAGTACTTC.